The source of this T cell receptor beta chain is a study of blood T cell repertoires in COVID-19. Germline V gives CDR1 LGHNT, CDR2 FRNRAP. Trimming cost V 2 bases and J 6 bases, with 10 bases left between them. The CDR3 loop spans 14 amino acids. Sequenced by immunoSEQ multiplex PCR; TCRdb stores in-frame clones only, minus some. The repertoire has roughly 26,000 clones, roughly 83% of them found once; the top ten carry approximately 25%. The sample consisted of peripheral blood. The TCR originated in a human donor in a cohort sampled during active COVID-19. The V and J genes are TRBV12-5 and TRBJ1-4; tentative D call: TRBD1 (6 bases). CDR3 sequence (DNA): TGTGCTAGTGGTTTGAGAGGGGGGGATGAAAAACTGTTTTTT. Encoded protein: CASGLRGGDEKLFF. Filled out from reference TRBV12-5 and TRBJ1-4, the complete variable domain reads DARVTQTPRHKVTEMGQEVTMRCQPILGHNTVFWYRQTMMQGLELLAYFRNRAPLDDSGMPKDRFSAEMPDATLATLKIQPSEPRDSAVYFCASGLRGGDEKLFFGSGTQLSVL.